These T cell receptor beta chains were read from a single sample in a study of cytomegalovirus exposure and HLA in healthy donors. Repertoires were generated with immunoSEQ multiplex PCR, while TCRdb's copy carries only in-frame clones and drops some. The data show under 200,000 clones, about four fifths seen once. Sequencing used PBMCs. These TCRs come from a woman aged 50 to 60 in good health and CMV-seronegative. CDR3s include the opening cysteine and the closing phenylalanine or tryptophan. The D gene is left open where the match is weak. Expanded clones are given a class, and other clones once, few, many or no size at all.

CDR3aa,CDR3nt,j_gene,d_gene,len,v_gene,abundance
CASCKGGNQPQHF,TGTGCCAGTTGCAAGGGGGGCAATCAGCCCCAGCATTTT,TRBJ1-5,.,13,TRBV6-5,.
CASSPRSTGDEQFF,TGTGCCAGCAGTCCGCGCTCGACAGGGGATGAGCAGTTCTTC,TRBJ2-1,TRBD1,14,TRBV28,.
CASSHAQGIDGYTF,TGCGCCAGCAGCCATGCACAGGGGATTGATGGCTACACCTTC,TRBJ1-2,TRBD1,14,TRBV4-3,.
CASSPRGGSTEAFF,TGTGCCAGCAGTCCTCGGGGGGGAAGCACTGAAGCTTTCTTT,TRBJ1-1,.,14,TRBV28,few
CASSERLVGNEQFF,TGTGCCAGCAGTGAACGGTTAGTCGGCAATGAGCAGTTCTTC,TRBJ2-1,.,14,TRBV2,.
CASSYTAGGLYNEQFF,TGTGCCAGCAGTTACACCGCGGGAGGACTCTACAATGAGCAGTTCTTC,TRBJ2-1,TRBD2,16,TRBV6-5,.
CAWSALGYEQYF,TGTGCCTGGAGCGCACTAGGGTACGAGCAGTACTTC,TRBJ2-7,.,12,TRBV30,.
CASSPGGSGANVLTF,TGTGCCAGCAGCCCAGGGGGCTCTGGGGCCAACGTCCTGACTTTC,TRBJ2-6,TRBD1,15,TRBV11-1,.
CATTLRGAGGLNEQFF,TGTGCCACCACACTCAGGGGAGCGGGGGGGCTTAATGAGCAGTTCTTC,TRBJ2-1,TRBD2,16,TRBV5-6,.
CASSPLEVADTQYF,TGTGCCAGCTCACCACTAGAGGTGGCGGATACGCAGTATTTT,TRBJ2-3,.,14,TRBV18,.
CASSTTGTQSYEQYF,TGTGCCAGCAGCACGACCGGGACTCAGTCCTACGAGCAGTACTTC,TRBJ2-7,.,15,TRBV21-1,.
CAITRTSGSFNEQFF,TGTGCCATCACTAGGACTAGCGGGAGCTTTAATGAGCAGTTCTTC,TRBJ2-1,TRBD2,15,TRBV10-3,.
CASSLGQPGNTIYF,TGTGCCAGCAGCTTAGGACAGCCTGGAAACACCATATATTTT,TRBJ1-3,.,14,TRBV11-2,few
CASSQQGSTGELFF,TGCGCCAGCAGCCAACAGGGATCCACCGGGGAGCTGTTTTTT,TRBJ2-2,.,14,TRBV4-3,.
CASSDRDTEAFF,TGTGCCAGCAGTGACCGGGACACTGAAGCTTTCTTT,TRBJ1-1,.,12,TRBV6-5,.
CASSLATANTEAFF,TGCGCCAGCAGCTTGGCAACTGCAAACACTGAAGCTTTCTTT,TRBJ1-1,.,14,TRBV5-1,.
CASSYRTQREDEQYF,TGCGCCAGCAGTTATAGGACCCAGAGGGAGGACGAGCAGTACTTC,TRBJ2-7,.,15,TRBV5-1,.
CAWNGQGGTEAFF,TGTGCCTGGAACGGACAGGGGGGAACTGAAGCTTTCTTT,TRBJ1-1,TRBD1,13,TRBV30,once
CASSLGGHGELFF,TGTGCCAGCAGCTTAGGGGGCCACGGGGAGCTGTTTTTT,TRBJ2-2,.,13,TRBV7-9,.
CASSRTGFGTEAFF,TGCGCCAGCAGTAGAACAGGGTTTGGAACTGAAGCTTTCTTT,TRBJ1-1,.,14,TRBV10-1,.
CASSSRDRDKPMNTEAFF,TGTGCCAGCAGCTCACGGGACAGGGACAAACCGATGAACACTGAAGCTTTCTTT,TRBJ1-1,TRBD1,18,TRBV7-2,.
CSVVGTSGSEQFF,TGCAGCGTTGTAGGGACTAGCGGGAGTGAGCAGTTCTTC,TRBJ2-1,TRBD2,13,TRBV29-1,.
CASSPPETSEAFF,TGTGCCAGCTCACCACCCGAGACTTCTGAAGCTTTCTTT,TRBJ1-1,.,13,TRBV18,.
CASSSDRVGKAFF,TGTGCCAGCAGTTCCGACAGGGTTGGTAAAGCTTTCTTT,TRBJ1-1,TRBD1,13,TRBV28,.
CASSAWTPLQVKNIQYF,TGTGCCAGCAGTGCATGGACACCGCTCCAGGTCAAAAACATTCAGTACTTC,TRBJ2-4,.,17,TRBV28,.
CASSLELSTSGSYEQYF,TGTGCCAGCTCACTGGAACTCTCGACTAGCGGATCCTACGAGCAGTACTTC,TRBJ2-7,TRBD2,17,TRBV18,.
CASSGLAGPPDTQYF,TGTGCCAGCAGCGGACTAGCGGGACCCCCAGATACGCAGTATTTT,TRBJ2-3,TRBD2,15,TRBV6-5,.
CASGGSAGELFF,TGTGCCAGCGGGGGCTCCGCCGGGGAGCTGTTTTTT,TRBJ2-2,.,12,TRBV7-9,.
CASSLEWEQGRAYGYTF,TGTGCCAGCAGCTTAGAATGGGAACAGGGGCGGGCCTATGGCTACACCTTC,TRBJ1-2,TRBD1,17,TRBV7-2,.
CASSNRAGGYTF,TGTGCCAGCAGCAACAGGGCGGGCGGCTACACCTTC,TRBJ1-2,.,12,TRBV7-2,once
CASSEGQQETQYF,TGTGCCAGCTCAGAGGGACAGCAAGAGACCCAGTACTTC,TRBJ2-5,TRBD1,13,TRBV18,few
CASGRREGSSFF,TGTGCCAGTGGCCGGCGGGAGGGCTCCTCTTTCTTT,TRBJ1-1,.,12,TRBV19,once
CASSPDRAKNSPLHF,TGTGCCAGCAGTCCGGACAGGGCCAAAAATTCCCCCCTCCACTTT,TRBJ1-6,TRBD1,15,TRBV11-2,.
CSARVANEQYF,TGCAGTGCGAGGGTAGCGAACGAGCAGTACTTC,TRBJ2-7,.,11,TRBV20-1,.
CASRGSTSYSNQPQHF,TGTGCCAGCAGAGGTAGTACTAGCTATAGCAATCAGCCCCAGCATTTT,TRBJ1-5,.,16,TRBV28,.
CASSTRQGGTDTQYF,TGTGCCAGCAGCACAAGACAGGGGGGGACAGATACGCAGTATTTT,TRBJ2-3,TRBD1,15,TRBV9,.
CASGKRGTDTQYF,TGTGCCAGCGGGAAGCGGGGCACAGATACGCAGTATTTT,TRBJ2-3,.,13,TRBV27,.
CASTRDRDLDGYTF,TGTGCCAGTACCAGGGACAGGGATTTGGATGGCTACACCTTC,TRBJ1-2,TRBD1,14,TRBV19,.
CASSTRLAFYNEQFF,TGTGCCAGCAGCACCCGCTTAGCGTTCTACAATGAGCAGTTCTTC,TRBJ2-1,.,15,TRBV5-4,.
CASSQVLIANSFSGNTIYF,TGCGCCAGCAGCCAAGTTCTGATTGCCAACTCCTTCTCTGGAAACACCATATATTTT,TRBJ1-3,.,19,TRBV4-3,many
CASSQDPGTGNEKLFF,TGCGCCAGCAGCCAAGACCCCGGGACAGGGAATGAAAAACTGTTTTTT,TRBJ1-4,TRBD1,16,TRBV4-3,.
CASSVGQGGGEQFF,TGTGCCAGCAGTGTGGGACAGGGAGGCGGTGAGCAGTTCTTC,TRBJ2-1,TRBD1,14,TRBV6-1,.
CASSPLQGQNTEAFF,TGTGCCAGCTCACCACTACAGGGACAGAACACTGAAGCTTTCTTT,TRBJ1-1,.,15,TRBV18,.
CASSISAGAGQPQHF,TGTGCCAGTAGTATCTCGGCAGGGGCGGGCCAGCCCCAGCATTTT,TRBJ1-5,.,15,TRBV19,.
CASSGDRTPTDTQYF,TGTGCCAGCAGTGGGGACAGGACGCCCACAGATACGCAGTATTTT,TRBJ2-3,TRBD1,15,TRBV27,.
CASRSPGGWGTGELFF,TGTGCCAGCAGGTCCCCTGGGGGGTGGGGCACCGGGGAGCTGTTTTTT,TRBJ2-2,.,16,TRBV28,.